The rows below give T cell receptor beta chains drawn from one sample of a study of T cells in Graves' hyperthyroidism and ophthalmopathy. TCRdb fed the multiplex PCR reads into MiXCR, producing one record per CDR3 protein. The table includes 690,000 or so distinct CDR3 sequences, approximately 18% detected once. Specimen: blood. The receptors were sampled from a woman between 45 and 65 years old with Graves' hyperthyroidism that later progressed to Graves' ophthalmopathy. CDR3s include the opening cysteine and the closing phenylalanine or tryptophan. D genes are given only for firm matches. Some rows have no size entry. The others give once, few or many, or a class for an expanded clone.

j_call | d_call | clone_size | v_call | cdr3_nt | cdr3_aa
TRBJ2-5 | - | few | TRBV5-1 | TGCGCCAGCAGCCTACCTTCTAGCACGGAGACCCAGTACTTC | CASSLPSSTETQYF
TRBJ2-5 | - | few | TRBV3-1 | TGTGCCAGCAGAGAGTCCGGGACGACCAAAGAGACCCAGTACTTC | CASRESGTTKETQYF
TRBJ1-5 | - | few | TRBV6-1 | TGTGCCAGCAGTGAAGGTCCAGGAGGAAGCAATCAGCCCCAGCATTTT | CASSEGPGGSNQPQHF
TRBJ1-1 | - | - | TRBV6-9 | TGTGCCAGCAGTTATGTGAAGAACACTGAAGCTTTCTTT | CASSYVKNTEAFF
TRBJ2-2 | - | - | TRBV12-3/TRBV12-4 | TGTGCCAGCAGTGAGCGACAAGCGAACACCGGGGAGCTGTTTTTT | CASSERQANTGELFF
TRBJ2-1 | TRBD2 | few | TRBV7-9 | TGTGCCAGCAGCCCGCGCAGCGGGACTAGCGGGGGAAGAGCCTACAATGAGCAGTTCTTC | CASSPRSGTSGGRAYNEQFF
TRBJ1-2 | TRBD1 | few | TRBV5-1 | TGCGCCAGCAGAGATTGGGCCCGGGACAGTTTAGGCTACACCTTC | CASRDWARDSLGYTF
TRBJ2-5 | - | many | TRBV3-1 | TGTGCCAGCAGCCAAGAAGGAGGGGAAAGAGAGACCCAGTACTTC | CASSQEGGERETQYF
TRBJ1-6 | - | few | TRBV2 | TGTGCCAGCAGTGTTCAGAATAATTCACCCCTCCACTTT | CASSVQNNSPLHF
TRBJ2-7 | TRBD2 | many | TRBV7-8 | TGTGCCAGCAGCACCATAGCGGGGTCCTCCTACGAGCAGTACTTC | CASSTIAGSSYEQYF
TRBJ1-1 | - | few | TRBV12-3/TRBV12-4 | TGTGCCAGCAGTTTACACGGCGTCGGTATCACTGAAGCTTTCTTT | CASSLHGVGITEAFF
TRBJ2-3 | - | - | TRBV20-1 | TGCAGTGCGCCGGACGCTAGCACAGATACGCAGTATTTT | CSAPDASTDTQYF
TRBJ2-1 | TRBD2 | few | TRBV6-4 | TGTGCCAGCAGTGACTCGATCGGGGGGAGCTCCTACAATGAGCAGTTCTTC | CASSDSIGGSSYNEQFF
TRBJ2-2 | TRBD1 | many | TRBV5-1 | TGTGCCAGCAGCCCCGGGACAGGGAGAACCGGGGAGCTGTTTTTT | CASSPGTGRTGELFF
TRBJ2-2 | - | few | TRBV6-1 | TGTGCCAGCAGTGATTTAGGGTACACCGGGGAGCTGTTTTTT | CASSDLGYTGELFF
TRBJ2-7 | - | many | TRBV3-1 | TGTGCCAGCAGCCAAGGTGCTGGGGTCAACGAGCAGTACTTC | CASSQGAGVNEQYF
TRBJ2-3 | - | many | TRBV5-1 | TGCGCCAGCAGTCGATGGACTTTAGATACGCAGTATTTT | CASSRWTLDTQYF
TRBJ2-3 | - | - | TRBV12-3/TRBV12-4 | TGTGCCAGCAGGATGACAGATACGCAGTATTTT | CASRMTDTQYF
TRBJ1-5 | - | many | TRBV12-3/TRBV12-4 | TGTGCCAGCAGCTTGGGAGGGGATCAGCCCCAGCATTTT | CASSLGGDQPQHF
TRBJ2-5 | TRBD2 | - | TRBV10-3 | TGTGCCACTGGCGAGATCCGGGGGGGCATGGAGACCCAGTACTTC | CATGEIRGGMETQYF
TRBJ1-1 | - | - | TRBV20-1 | TGCAGTGCAACGGAGGGAAGCGCTTTCTTT | CSATEGSAFF
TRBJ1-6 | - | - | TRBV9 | TGTGCCAGCAGCGTAGGGGGTAATTCACCCCTCCACTTT | CASSVGGNSPLHF
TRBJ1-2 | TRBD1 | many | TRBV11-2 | TGTGCCAGCAGCCCCGGTCTCAGGACAGGGGCGAGCTACACCTTC | CASSPGLRTGASYTF
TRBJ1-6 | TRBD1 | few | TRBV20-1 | TGCAGTGCCATAGCCGGGACAGCAAATTCACCCCTCCACTTT | CSAIAGTANSPLHF
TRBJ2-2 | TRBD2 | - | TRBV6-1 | TGTGCCAGCAGCACCCCGGGACTAGCGGGGGGGGTCACCGGGGAGCTGTTTTTT | CASSTPGLAGGVTGELFF
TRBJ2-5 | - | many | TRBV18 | TGTGCCACCGCCGGCAGCCAAGAGACCCAGTACTTC | CATAGSQETQYF
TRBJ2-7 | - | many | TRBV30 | TGTGCCTGGAGTGTACGGGGACTGCACGAGCAGTACTTC | CAWSVRGLHEQYF
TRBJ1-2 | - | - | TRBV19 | TGTGCCAGTAGTATACGGAGGGATGACTATGGCTACACCTTC | CASSIRRDDYGYTF
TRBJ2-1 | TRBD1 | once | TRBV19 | TGTGCCAGTACTCGGGACAGGGGGCTCCCGAGCTCCTACAATGAGCAGTTCTTC | CASTRDRGLPSSYNEQFF
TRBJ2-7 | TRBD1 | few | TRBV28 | TGTGCCAGCAGCTTTACCCGGGACAGTGGCAACGAGCAGTACTTC | CASSFTRDSGNEQYF
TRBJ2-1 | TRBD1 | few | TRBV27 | TGTGCCAGCGGGGACAGGGGTTGGAATGAGCAGTTCTTC | CASGDRGWNEQFF
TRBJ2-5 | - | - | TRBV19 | TGTGCCAGTAGTATAGATCCCCGTATGGCCGAGACCCAGTACTTC | CASSIDPRMAETQYF
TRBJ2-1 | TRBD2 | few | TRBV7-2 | TGTGCCAGCAGCTTAGGACGGGCGGGGGGGTACAATGAGCAGTTCTTC | CASSLGRAGGYNEQFF
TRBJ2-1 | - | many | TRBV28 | TGTGCCAGCAGTCTTTCGGGCTTCCCAGGCGATGAGCAGTTCTTC | CASSLSGFPGDEQFF
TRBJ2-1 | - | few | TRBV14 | TGTGCCAGCAGCCAGGGACTTTCCGCGTTCTTC | CASSQGLSAFF
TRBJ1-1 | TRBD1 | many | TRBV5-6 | TGTGCCAGCAGCCCGGGGACAGCTGAAGCTTTCTTT | CASSPGTAEAFF
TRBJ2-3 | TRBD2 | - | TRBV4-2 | TGTGCCAGCAGCCAAGTCAGGCGAGCGGGGGGGACGACAGATACGCAGTATTTT | CASSQVRRAGGTTDTQYF
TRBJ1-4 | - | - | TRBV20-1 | TGCAGTGCTAGAGATCTGAGGGTAACTAATGAAAAACTGTTTTTT | CSARDLRVTNEKLFF
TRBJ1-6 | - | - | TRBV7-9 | TGTGCCAGCAGCACAGATGCTTATAATTCACCCCTCCACTTT | CASSTDAYNSPLHF
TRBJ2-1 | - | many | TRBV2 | TGTGCCAGCAGTGGGGGGAGGGGGCCCTACAATGAGCAGTTCTTC | CASSGGRGPYNEQFF
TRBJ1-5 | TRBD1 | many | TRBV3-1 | TGTGCCAGCAGCCAAGGAACAGGGGTCCACCAGCCCCAGCATTTT | CASSQGTGVHQPQHF
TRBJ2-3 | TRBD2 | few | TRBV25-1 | TGTGCCAGCAGTCACCCTAGCGGGGGAAACTCAGATACGCAGTATTTT | CASSHPSGGNSDTQYF
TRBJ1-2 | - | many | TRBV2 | TGTGCCAGCCTCCAGGTTAACTATGGCTACACCTTC | CASLQVNYGYTF
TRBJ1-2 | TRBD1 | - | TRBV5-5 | TGTGCCAGCAGTACCATACAGGGGGACTATGGCTACACCTTC | CASSTIQGDYGYTF
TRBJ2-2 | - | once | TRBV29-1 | TGCAGCGTTCAGAGACGGACGAACACCGGGGAGCTGTTTTTT | CSVQRRTNTGELFF
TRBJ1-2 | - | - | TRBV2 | TGTGCCAGCAGTGCAGGGACAAGAGCTAACTATGGCTACACCTTC | CASSAGTRANYGYTF
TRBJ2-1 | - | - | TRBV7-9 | TGTGCCAGCAGCTTAGCCGCGGTACGCGCCTACAATGAGCAGTTCTTC | CASSLAAVRAYNEQFF
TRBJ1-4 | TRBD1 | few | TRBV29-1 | TGCAGCGTAGACAGGGGGCGGTTTGAAAAACTGTTTTTT | CSVDRGRFEKLFF
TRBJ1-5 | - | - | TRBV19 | TGTGCCAGTAGGCCGAGGGAATATAGCAATCAGCCCCAGCATTTT | CASRPREYSNQPQHF